The rows below give T cell receptor beta chains drawn from one sample of a study of identical twins. TCRdb re-called the 5' RACE reads with MiXCR, one entry per CDR3 protein. The sample contains 1.5 million to 2 million distinct CDR3 sequences, more than 30% of which appear only once. Sequencing was carried out using cord blood. The receptors were gathered from a newborn girl in good health. Both conserved end residues are part of each CDR3. A D gene is named only where the DNA matches it firmly. Clone size appears in some rows only: once, few, many, or a class for an expanded clone.

V gene	D gene	clone size	J gene	CDR3 DNA	CDR3 protein
TRBV20-1	TRBD2	-	TRBJ2-5	TGCAGTGCTAGGGGTAGCGGGAGGGCCTTCAACCTAGCCAATGAGCAGTACTTC	CSARGSGRAFNLANEQYF
TRBV20-1	TRBD2	-	TRBJ2-7	TGCAGTGCTCGGGGACTAGCGGATGACTACGAGCAGTACTTC	CSARGLADDYEQYF
TRBV24-1	-	few	TRBJ2-7	TGTGCCACCAGTGATTTTGGGGCCCCCTACGAGCAGTACTTC	CATSDFGAPYEQYF
TRBV20-1	-	few	TRBJ2-1	TGCAGTGCTAGCGGGGGGCCTGAGCAGTTCTTC	CSASGGPEQFF
TRBV27	-	-	TRBJ2-5	TGTGCCAGCAGTTTTACGTCTAGCGCGGTAGGAAAGACCCAGTACTTC	CASSFTSSAVGKTQYF
TRBV11-2	TRBD1	-	TRBJ1-4	TGTGCCAGCAGCTCCTACAGGGGGAGGGATGAAAAACTGTTTTTT	CASSSYRGRDEKLFF
TRBV10-3	-	-	TRBJ2-1	TGTGCCATCAGTGGTACCGCAAGGGGTGAGCAGTTCTTC	CAISGTARGEQFF
TRBV20-1	-	-	TRBJ2-7	TGCAGTGCTAGCAGGGGACCTGGCTACAATGAGCAGTACTTC	CSASRGPGYNEQYF
TRBV24-1	TRBD2	-	TRBJ2-5	TGTGCCACCAGTGATCCCTCTAGCGGGGGGGCCCTCAATGAGCAGTACTTC	CATSDPSSGGALNEQYF
TRBV20-1	-	-	TRBJ1-2	TGCAGTGCTAGGGACAAGAGGGAGAACTATGGCTACACCTTC	CSARDKRENYGYTF
TRBV5-6	-	once	TRBJ2-2	TGTGCCAGCAGCTTGTACATGAACACCGGGGAGCTGTTTTTT	CASSLYMNTGELFF
TRBV20-1	TRBD2	-	TRBJ2-7	TGCAGTGCTAGAAGAGCGGGAGGTGAACACGAGCAGTACTTC	CSARRAGGEHEQYF
TRBV28	-	few	TRBJ1-1	TGTGCCAGCAGTCCAGTAAAGGGCCCGAACACTGAAGCTTTCTTT	CASSPVKGPNTEAFF
TRBV5-1	TRBD2	few	TRBJ2-5	TGCGCCAGCAGTGGCCTAGCGGGGGCTCAAGAGACCCAGTACTTC	CASSGLAGAQETQYF
TRBV4-2	-	few	TRBJ2-1	TGTGCCAGCAGCCAACCTGGACTACTTCCTAGGAATGAGCAGTTCTTC	CASSQPGLLPRNEQFF
TRBV7-2	-	few	TRBJ2-3	TGTGCCAGCCTCTACGGCCAGGGCACAGATACGCAGTATTTT	CASLYGQGTDTQYF
TRBV28	-	once	TRBJ1-5	TGTGCCAGCAGTCCAGAGAGAGGGAGGGATCAGCCCCAGCATTTT	CASSPERGRDQPQHF
TRBV20-1	TRBD2	few	TRBJ2-4	TGCAGTGCTAGAGCTAGCGGGGGGCCGACCTTAGCCAAAAACATTCAGTACTTC	CSARASGGPTLAKNIQYF
TRBV11-2	TRBD2	-	TRBJ2-5	TGTGCCAGCAGCAGAGTAGCGGGAGGGGGCAATGAGCAGTACTTC	CASSRVAGGGNEQYF
TRBV12-3/TRBV12-4	TRBD1	few	TRBJ2-7	TGTGCCAGCAGTTCCCCGGCTAGGGGGCTATACGAGCAGTACTTC	CASSSPARGLYEQYF
TRBV20-1	-	few	TRBJ1-2	TGCAGTGCTAGATACGGTCCTCCTTATGGCTACACCTTC	CSARYGPPYGYTF
TRBV10-1	-	few	TRBJ2-3	TGCGCCAGCAGTGGGAGAGTTGCGGGCACAGATACGCAGTATTTT	CASSGRVAGTDTQYF
TRBV5-1	-	-	TRBJ1-2	TGCGCCAGCAGCTGGCAGTCTAACTATGGCTACACCTTC	CASSWQSNYGYTF
TRBV9	-	many	TRBJ2-5	TGTGCCAGCAGCGTAGGTATGGGGCCCCAAGAGACCCAGTACTTC	CASSVGMGPQETQYF
TRBV5-1	-	-	TRBJ2-7	TGCGCCAGCAGACTCCCGACTTCAACTCACTCCTACGAGCGGTACTTC	CASRLPTSTHSYERYF
TRBV29-1	TRBD2	-	TRBJ2-5	TGCAGCGTAATAGCGGGGGGATTAAAAGAGACCCAGTACTTC	CSVIAGGLKETQYF
TRBV7-9	-	few	TRBJ1-2	TGTGCCAGCAGCTTATGGGGGCTACATGGCTACACCTTC	CASSLWGLHGYTF
TRBV13	TRBD2	-	TRBJ2-1	TGTGCCAGCAGCCCCACACTAGCGGGGGGGTCATACAATGAGCAGTTCTTC	CASSPTLAGGSYNEQFF
TRBV27	TRBD2	-	TRBJ2-7	TGTGCCAGCAGTTTATCCCCTCGGGAGGGCCTCTACAATGAGCAGTACTTC	CASSLSPREGLYNEQYF
TRBV6-6	TRBD1	-	TRBJ2-5	TGTGCCAGCAGCATGAGGGGGCAGGGACAAGAGACCCATTACTTC	CASSMRGQGQETHYF
TRBV28	-	-	TRBJ2-1	TGTGCCAGCAGGCCTGGGCCGACCTCTTTCAATGAGCAGTTCTTC	CASRPGPTSFNEQFF
TRBV4-1	TRBD2	-	TRBJ2-1	TGCGCCAGCAGCCAAGTTCCGTTTAGCGGGGCTACCTACAATGAGCAGTTCTTC	CASSQVPFSGATYNEQFF
TRBV7-9	-	many	TRBJ2-3	TGTGCCAGCAGCTTAGGGCGACAGGGCACAGATACGCAGTATTTT	CASSLGRQGTDTQYF
TRBV10-3	-	few	TRBJ1-2	TGTGCCATCAGTGAGTCGGCAGCCAACTATGGCTACACCTTC	CAISESAANYGYTF
TRBV9	TRBD2	few	TRBJ2-7	TGTGCCAGCAGCGTAGCTAGCGGGGGGGCTTCCTACGAGCAGTACTTC	CASSVASGGASYEQYF
TRBV28	-	once	TRBJ2-1	TGTGCCAGCAGTTTTAACATAAGGTATGAGCAGTTCTTC	CASSFNIRYEQFF
TRBV3-1	-	-	TRBJ2-7	TGTGCCAGCAGCCAAGCGCAGGGGAGACCCTACGAGCAGTACTTC	CASSQAQGRPYEQYF
TRBV12-3/TRBV12-4	-	-	TRBJ2-5	TGTGCCAGCAGTTTTGGGGGGGCGGAGATCCAGTACTTC	CASSFGGAEIQYF
TRBV25-1	TRBD1	-	TRBJ1-1	TGTGCCAGCTGCCAGACAGGGAAGTTCGCTGAAGCTTTCTTT	CASCQTGKFAEAFF
TRBV2	TRBD1	-	TRBJ1-2	TGTGCCAGCAGCGCAACCGGGACAGCTGTACCTTATGGCTACACCTTC	CASSATGTAVPYGYTF
TRBV7-9	TRBD1	few	TRBJ1-2	TGTGCCAGCAGCTTCACCGGGACAGGGGCCCACTATGGCTACACCTTC	CASSFTGTGAHYGYTF
TRBV10-3	-	few	TRBJ2-1	TGTGCCATCAGGGAGCTATCTGGGTCCTACAATGAGCAGTTCTTC	CAIRELSGSYNEQFF
TRBV21-1	-	few	TRBJ2-5	TGTGCCAGCAGCAAAAGTCCCGGGACAGGGGAAGAGACCCAGTACTTC	CASSKSPGTGEETQYF
TRBV5-1	TRBD2	few	TRBJ2-4	TGCGCCAGCAGCTTTCCCGGGGGGAAAAACATTCAGTACTTC	CASSFPGGKNIQYF
TRBV27	-	-	TRBJ2-1	TGTGCCAGCAGTTTGGACCTCTATGAGCAGTTCTTC	CASSLDLYEQFF
TRBV2	TRBD1	-	TRBJ1-5	TGTGCCAGCAGTGATGAGGGGGCTCAACAGCCCCAGCATTTT	CASSDEGAQQPQHF
TRBV5-1	-	-	TRBJ1-5	TGCGCCAGCAGCTTGGAAGGAGGGATGAGCAATCAGCCCCAGCATTTT	CASSLEGGMSNQPQHF
TRBV12-3/TRBV12-4	TRBD2	few	TRBJ2-7	TGTGCCAGCAGTTTGGGGACTAGGTTCTACGAGCAGTACTTC	CASSLGTRFYEQYF
TRBV28	TRBD2	-	TRBJ2-7	TGTGCCAGCAGTTTAAGGAGTCTAGCGGGAGTTCACTACGAGCAGTACTTC	CASSLRSLAGVHYEQYF